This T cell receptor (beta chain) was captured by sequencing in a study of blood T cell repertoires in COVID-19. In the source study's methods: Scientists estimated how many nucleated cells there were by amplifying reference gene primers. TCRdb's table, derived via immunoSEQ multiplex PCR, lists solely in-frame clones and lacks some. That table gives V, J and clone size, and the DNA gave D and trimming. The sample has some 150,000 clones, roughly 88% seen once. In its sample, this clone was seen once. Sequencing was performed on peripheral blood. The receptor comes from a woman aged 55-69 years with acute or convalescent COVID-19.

CDR3 in DNA: TGTGCCAGCAGCATGTTGGGACAGGGGGGATCCTCTGGAAACACCATATATTTT. This codes for CASSMLGQGGSSGNTIYF. The V gene is TRBV27, the J gene TRBJ1-3; 11 positions agree with TRBD1. Germline V gene data show CDR1 as MNHEY and CDR2 as SMNVEV (reference sequence). Unmatched junction bases numbered 10, after V lost 6 bases and J lost 0 bases. There are 18 residues in the CDR3.